This T cell receptor (beta chain) comes out of a study of cytomegalovirus exposure and HLA in healthy donors. Study-level points and caveats: Confirmation was obtained in vitro that a few CMV-associated chains are specific for CMV antigens. Certain indistinguishable V segments, among them TRBV6-2 and TRBV6-3, were excluded.

To note about this clone: Its target is not known.

The junction had 12 bases not matched to a gene; V was cut back by 8 bases and J by 2 bases. The germline CDR1 and CDR2 sequences are LNHDA and SQIVND (reference sequence). This CDR3 is 16 amino acids long. Every donor was a healthy person donating bone marrow. PCR was performed using 60 Vbeta and 13 Jbeta primers. Data came from immunoSEQ multiplex PCR; TCRdb stores just in-frame clones and leaves some out. The table records roughly 170,000 clones, just under 85% of them present only once. J is TRBJ2-1 and V is TRBV19; TRBD2 matches 7 bases. The clonotype comes from a girl between 10 and 17 years old in good health and CMV-seropositive. The sequencing input was PBMCs. CDR3: CASRASTGGTYNEQFF. The CDR3 nucleotides are TGTGCCAGTCGTGCCTCTACGGGGGGAACCTACAATGAGCAGTTCTTC.